This note documents a single T cell receptor (beta chain) sequence. Its antigen is undetermined. CDR3 length: 16 amino acids. V lost 5 bases and J lost 0, with 17 bases in between. Germline V gives CDR1 SGHTA, CDR2 FQGNSA. Purities over 95% were achieved in all sorted populations. This sample was taken from a study of beta chain features in type 1 diabetes. Study observations and caveats: Type 1 diabetes patients showed fewer insertions and more deletions at VDJ junctions. Shorter TCRB CDR3s, moderately but significantly so, were found in Type 1 diabetes patients in all four CD4+ subsets. In comparison with healthy donors, patients had naive, central memory and Treg TCRB repertoires that appeared more similar.

Expressed TCRB transcripts were sequenced because the entire RNA isolate underwent reverse transcription. For naive, central memory and regulatory T cell samples, reads averaged about 3.5 million. Generated by immunoSEQ multiplex PCR, the TCRdb table keeps only in-frame clones and is missing some. The sample contains over 600,000 clones, under 15% of which appear only once. The sequencing sample was made of naive CD4+ T cells from blood. This receptor was obtained from a man younger than 40 with type 1 diabetes. V gene TRBV7-2 combines with J gene TRBJ2-7, with D perhaps TRBD1 or TRBD2 (6 bases each). The CDR3 DNA sequence: TGTGCCAGCAGCCGCCGGACGGGGGCGAACTCCTACGAGCAGTACTTC. Protein sequence: CASSRRTGANSYEQYF.